These 5 T cell receptor beta chains share one sample of origin, sequenced in a study (dated by TCRdb to about 2015). Receptor libraries were prepared by 5' RACE. Instrument on record: Illumina MiSeq. TCRdb took the public reads, trimmed them with fastp at Q25, ran MiXCR for clone calling and kept in-frame beta chains. CDR3 protein duplicates are merged, each entry listing the most common genes and DNA. The sample data list approximately 50,000 distinct CDR3 sequences, and less than 30% of these were observed just once. Of the sample, roughly 2.1% is held by the ten largest clones. Cells that were CD4+CD25+CD127-/low were the ones isolated as Tregs. The specimen sequenced was tumor-infiltrating Tregs sorted from the breast tumor. These receptors came from a female donor with breast cancer.

A few counts support this clonotype. This chain uses TRBV28 with TRBJ1-1, with TRBD1 as a possible D gene (6 bases). Trimming took 6 bases from V and 3 from J, leaving 14 bases between them. CDR1 and CDR2 (germline): MDHEN, SYDVKM. This CDR3 region has 14 residues. CDR3 DNA sequence: TGTGCCAGCAGCCCGGTGGACAGTCACACTGAAGCTTTCTTT. Its translation: CASSPVDSHTEAFF.

This clonotype showed up just a few times. CDR3 sequence (DNA): TGTGCCAGCAGCTTAGCAGCAGGGGGGACTAATTCACCCCTCCACTTT. Amino acid sequence: CASSLAAGGTNSPLHF. The rearrangement links TRBV7-6 to TRBJ1-6, with 7 nucleotides matching TRBD1. CDR3 size: 16 residues. Trimming cost V 0 bases and J 6 bases; bases outside gene matches: 5. CDR1 is SGHVS and CDR2 is FNYEAQ in the germline V gene.

This clonotype turned up a few times. This chain connects TRBV15 to TRBJ2-4; D may be TRBD2 (5 bases). V was clipped by 0 bases and J by 0 bases, with 6 bases between them. Germline lookup yields CDR1 LNHNV and CDR2 YYDKDF (reference sequence). The CDR3 runs 15 residues. Written as DNA, the CDR3 is TGTGCCACCAGCAGAGACGGGGTAGCCAAAAACATTCAGTACTTC. This translates into CATSRDGVAKNIQYF.

J is TRBJ2-2 and V is TRBV7-2; TRBD2 aligns across 13 bases. V lost 3 bases to trimming and J lost 7 bases; unmatched junction nucleotides: 11. Germline V lookup: CDR1 SGHTA, CDR2 FQGNSA. The CDR3 loop spans 18 amino acids. CDR3 in DNA: TGTGCCAGCAGCTTGCAGCCCGGACTAGCGGGAGCTTTCGGGGAGCTGTTTTTT. Its protein is CASSLQPGLAGAFGELFF.

This clonotype showed up just a few times. This sequence joins TRBV20-1 and TRBJ1-6; no clear D. Per germline, CDR1 DFQATT and CDR2 SNEGSKA (reference sequence). With 5 bases removed from V and 0 bases from J, the gap between germline ends came to 8 bases. CDR3 size: 14 residues. The CDR3 protein is CSAQPLSYNSPLHF. CDR3 sequence (DNA): TGCAGTGCTCAACCTCTCTCCTATAATTCACCCCTCCACTTT.